The source of this TCR beta chain is a study of blood T cell repertoires in COVID-19. Study overall: Sites across the United States, Italy and Spain contributed samples from acute and convalescent COVID-19. Sample material is recorded as cDNA or gDNA derived from T cells, B-cell-depleted T cells, or PBMCs.

As handled by the study authors: By means of reference gene primer amplification, nucleated cell counts were estimated. Measured with immunoSEQ multiplex PCR; TCRdb has only the in-frame clones, and not every one. Clonal size and the V and J genes are those of that table, whereas D and trimming came from the DNA. The repertoire holds about 110,000 clones, with approximately 90% as singletons. The sample consisted of peripheral blood. This TCR derives from a human donor in a cohort sampled during active COVID-19.

In DNA form, the CDR3 reads TGCGCCAGCAGCTTGGATGGCCAGAAGAACACTGAAGCTTTCTTT. Protein: CASSLDGQKNTEAFF. This rearrangement joins TRBV5-1 to TRBJ1-1; D uncertain. Germline lookup yields CDR1 SGHRS and CDR2 YFSETQ. The CDR3 sequence is 15 residues long. V was clipped by 0 bases and J by 1 base, with 10 bases between them.